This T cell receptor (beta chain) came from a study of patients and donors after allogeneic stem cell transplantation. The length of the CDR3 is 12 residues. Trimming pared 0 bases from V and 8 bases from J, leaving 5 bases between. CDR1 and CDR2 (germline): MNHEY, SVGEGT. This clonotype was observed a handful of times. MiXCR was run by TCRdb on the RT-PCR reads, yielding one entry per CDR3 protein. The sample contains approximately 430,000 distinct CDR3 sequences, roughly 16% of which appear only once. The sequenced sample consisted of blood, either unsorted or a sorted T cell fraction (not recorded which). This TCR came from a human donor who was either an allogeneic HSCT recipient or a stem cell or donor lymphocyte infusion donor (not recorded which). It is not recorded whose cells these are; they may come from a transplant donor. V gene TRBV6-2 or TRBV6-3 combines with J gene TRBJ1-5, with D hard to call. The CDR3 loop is CASSYSWEPQHF. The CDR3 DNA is TGTGCCAGCAGTTACTCGTGGGAGCCCCAGCATTTT.